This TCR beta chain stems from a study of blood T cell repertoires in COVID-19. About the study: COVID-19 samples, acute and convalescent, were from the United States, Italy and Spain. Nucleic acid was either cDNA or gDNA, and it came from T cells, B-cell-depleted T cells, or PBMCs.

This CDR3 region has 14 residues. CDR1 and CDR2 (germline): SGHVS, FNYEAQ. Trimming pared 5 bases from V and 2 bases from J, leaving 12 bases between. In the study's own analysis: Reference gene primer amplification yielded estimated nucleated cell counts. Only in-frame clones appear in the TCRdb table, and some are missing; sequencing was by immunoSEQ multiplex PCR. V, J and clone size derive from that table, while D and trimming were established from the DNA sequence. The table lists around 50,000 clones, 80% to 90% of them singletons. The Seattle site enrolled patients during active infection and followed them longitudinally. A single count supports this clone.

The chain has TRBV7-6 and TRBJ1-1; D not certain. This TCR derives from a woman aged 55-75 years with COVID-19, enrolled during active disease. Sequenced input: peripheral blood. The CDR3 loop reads CASSGGGSNTEAFF. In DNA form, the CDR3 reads TGTGCCAGCAGCGGTGGAGGGAGTAACACTGAAGCTTTCTTT.